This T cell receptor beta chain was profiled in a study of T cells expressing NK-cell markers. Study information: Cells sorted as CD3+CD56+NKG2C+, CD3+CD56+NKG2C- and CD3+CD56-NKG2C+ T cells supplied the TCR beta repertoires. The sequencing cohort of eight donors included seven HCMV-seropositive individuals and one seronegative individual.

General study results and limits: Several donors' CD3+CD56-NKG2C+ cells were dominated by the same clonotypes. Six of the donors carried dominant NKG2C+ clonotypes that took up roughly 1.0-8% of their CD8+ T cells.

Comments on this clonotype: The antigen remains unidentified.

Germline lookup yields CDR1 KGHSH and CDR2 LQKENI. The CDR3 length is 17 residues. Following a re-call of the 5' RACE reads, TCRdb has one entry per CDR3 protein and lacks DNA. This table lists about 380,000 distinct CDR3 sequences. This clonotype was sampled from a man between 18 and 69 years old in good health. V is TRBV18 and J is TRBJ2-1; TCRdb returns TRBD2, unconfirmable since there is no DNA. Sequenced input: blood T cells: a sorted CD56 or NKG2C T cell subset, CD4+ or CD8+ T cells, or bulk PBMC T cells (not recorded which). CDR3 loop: CASSPPGVSGGANEQFF.